This T cell receptor beta chain was sequenced during a study of patients and donors after allogeneic stem cell transplantation. The sample holds a few counts of this clonotype. The CDR3 has 13 amino acids. The germline gives CDR1 MGHRA, CDR2 YSYEKL. V was cut by 3 bases and J by 2 bases, with 8 bases left in between. TCRdb used MiXCR to reprocess the RT-PCR reads, holding one entry per CDR3 protein. The repertoire holds 920,000 or so distinct CDR3 sequences, about a sixth seen once, with 5% to 6.5% in the top ten. The sample was blood, either unsorted or a sorted T cell fraction (not recorded which). V gene TRBV4-1 combines with J gene TRBJ2-7; D uncertain. The receptor's source is a human donor who was either an allogeneic HSCT recipient or a stem cell or donor lymphocyte infusion donor (not recorded which). It is not recorded whose cells these are; they may come from a transplant donor. CDR3 amino acids: CASSHAFTYEQYF. The CDR3 DNA reads as TGCGCCAGCAGCCATGCCTTTACCTACGAGCAGTACTTC.